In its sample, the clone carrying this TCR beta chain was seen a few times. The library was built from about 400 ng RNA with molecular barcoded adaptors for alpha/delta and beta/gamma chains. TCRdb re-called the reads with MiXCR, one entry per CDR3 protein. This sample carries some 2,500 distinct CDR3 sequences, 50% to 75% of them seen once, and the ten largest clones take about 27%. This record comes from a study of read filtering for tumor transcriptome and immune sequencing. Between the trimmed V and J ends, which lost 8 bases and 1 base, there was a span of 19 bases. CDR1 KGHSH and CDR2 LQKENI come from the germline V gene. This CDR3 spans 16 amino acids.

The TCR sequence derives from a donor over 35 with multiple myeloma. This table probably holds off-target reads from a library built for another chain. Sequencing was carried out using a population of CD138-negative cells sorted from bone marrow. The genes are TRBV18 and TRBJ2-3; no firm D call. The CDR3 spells CASPQRALLGTDTQYF. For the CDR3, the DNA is TGTGCCAGCCCCCAAAGGGCCCTATTGGGCACAGATACGCAGTATTTT.